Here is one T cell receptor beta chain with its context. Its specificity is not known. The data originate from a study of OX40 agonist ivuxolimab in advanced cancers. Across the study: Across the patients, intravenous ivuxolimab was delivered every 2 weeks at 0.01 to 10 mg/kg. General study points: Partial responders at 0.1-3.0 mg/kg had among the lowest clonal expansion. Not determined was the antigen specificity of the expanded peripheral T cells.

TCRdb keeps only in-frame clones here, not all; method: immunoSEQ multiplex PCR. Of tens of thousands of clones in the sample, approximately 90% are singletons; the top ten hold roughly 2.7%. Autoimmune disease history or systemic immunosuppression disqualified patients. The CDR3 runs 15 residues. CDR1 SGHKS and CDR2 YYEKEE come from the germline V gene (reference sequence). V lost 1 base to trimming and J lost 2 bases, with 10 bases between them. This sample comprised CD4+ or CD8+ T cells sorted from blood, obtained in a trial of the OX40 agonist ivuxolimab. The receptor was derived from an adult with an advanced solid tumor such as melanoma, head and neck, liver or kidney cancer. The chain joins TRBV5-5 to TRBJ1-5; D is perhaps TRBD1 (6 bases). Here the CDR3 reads CASSLTGRGNQPQHF. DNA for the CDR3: TGTGCCAGCAGCTTGACAGGGAGAGGCAATCAGCCCCAGCATTTT. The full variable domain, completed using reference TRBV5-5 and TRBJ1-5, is DAGVTQSPTHLIKTRGQQVTLRCSPISGHKSVSWYQQVLGQGPQFIFQYYEKEERGRGNFPDRFSARQFPNYSSELNVNALLLGDSALYLCASSLTGRGNQPQHFGDGTRLSIL.